The T cell receptor (beta chain) under discussion was sequenced for a study of blood T cell repertoires in COVID-19 (TCRdb year 2020). Background for the entire study: Samples covering the acute and convalescent phases of COVID-19 were provided by collaborators in the United States, Italy and Spain. Samples were obtained from the ongoing ImmuneRACE study (first 160 participants) and from about 1,300 subjects provided by 6 global collaborators. HLA class I and class II types, where available, came from metadata supplied by the sample provider rather than from assay-based typing. The repertoires were released in a freely available public database intended as a resource for research on the immune response to SARS-CoV-2. Nearly every sample came with metadata listing a de-identified subject ID, COVID-19 status, age in years and sex. Deeply sampled blood TCRbeta repertoires from subjects exposed to, actively infected with, or recovered from COVID-19 were included in the dataset. The prospective study material was composed of cDNA or gDNA derived from T cells, B-cell-depleted T cells, or PBMCs.

The immunoSEQ Assay, a bias-controlled multiplex PCR, was used to amplify TCRbeta CDR3 regions from genomic DNA. The authors processed their data as follows. Nucleated cell counts per sample were estimated from amplification of reference gene primers within the assay. To quantify the absolute abundance of each unique TCRbeta CDR3 rearrangement, sequence reads were collapsed and filtered. Productive Simpson clonality was computed per sample as the square root of Simpson's diversity index over productive rearrangements. Held by TCRdb, this immuneACCESS table contains in-frame sequences only and omits some clones. Under half of the omission traces to an unresolved V gene where checked; the cause of the rest is unknown. From that table come the V and J calls and clone size; the DNA was used to work out D and trimming. The sample has 250,000 to 300,000 clones on record, 89% of them singletons. The ten largest make up roughly 4.5% of the sample.

Samples from volunteer blood donors who had recovered from COVID-19 were contributed by a second Seattle source. The collaborating institutions used their own protocols to collect whole blood in K2EDTA tubes. For TCRbeta analysis, collaborators shipped samples as frozen whole blood, isolated PBMCs, or DNA extracted from either of those sample types. Results the study describes overall, beyond this receptor: The amount of clinical and demographic metadata varied by source and participant and was provided uncurated.

Turning to this clone: There is no known antigen for this receptor. Base qualities are not provided; no much larger clone lies one nucleotide away.

V loses 3 bases, J loses 2 bases, and the germline ends lie 11 bases apart. Measured from the cysteine to the phenylalanine, the CDR3 is 15 residues long. Only the CDR3 portion is preserved as DNA: 45 bases, with reading frame beginning at the first base. As encoded in the germline V gene (reference sequence), CDR1 is GTSNPN while CDR2 is SVGIG. Sequencing was done on a sample of peripheral blood. The clonotype comes from a woman in her thirties or forties who had recovered from COVID-19. The sequence links TRBV30 to TRBJ1-6; possibly the D gene is TRBD1, per 5 matching bases. The CDR3 region has the sequence CAWRIDSPYNSPLHF. The DNA is as follows: TGTGCCTGGAGAATCGACAGTCCCTATAATTCACCCCTCCACTTT.